The 32 T cell receptor beta chains listed next were all sequenced from one sample in a study of human versus mouse CDR3 diversity and MHC coevolution. TCRdb keeps only in-frame clones here, not all; method: immunoSEQ multiplex PCR. The sample has 50,000 to 70,000 clones; roughly 93% are singletons. The source material was naive CD4+ T cells from blood. The sample's subset: CD45RO-negative CD62L-positive naive CD4 T cells. The receptors stem from a person in their 60s in good health.

CDR3 sequence reads: CASSGPFGTSTEAFF. In DNA form, the CDR3 reads TGTGCCAGCAGCGGACCGTTCGGGACTTCCACTGAAGCTTTCTTT. The chain couples TRBV9 to TRBJ1-1; possibly TRBD1 for D (5 bases). The ends were cut back, 3 bases at V and 4 bases at J, with 16 bases in the middle. CDR3 length: 15 residues. CDR1 and CDR2 (germline): SGDLS, YYNGEE.

This chain links TRBV30 with TRBJ1-2; no clear D gene. The CDR3 spans 11 residues. Trimming cost V 3 bases and J 7 bases, with 9 bases left between them. The germline CDR1 and CDR2 sequences are GTSNPN and SVGIG (reference sequence). The CDR3 sequence is CAWSWEGGYTF. In nucleotides, the CDR3 is TGTGCCTGGAGCTGGGAGGGTGGCTACACCTTC.

V usage is TRBV28 and J usage is TRBJ2-3, with D perhaps matching TRBD1 (6 bases). CDR1 is MDHEN and CDR2 is SYDVKM in the germline V gene. Trimming took 3 bases from V and 2 from J, leaving 18 bases between them. This CDR3 spans 17 amino acids. CDR3 residues: CASSFWGRSDPTDTQYF. The CDR3 DNA sequence: TGTGCCAGCAGTTTTTGGGGGCGCTCCGACCCCACAGATACGCAGTATTTT. Full variable domain (missing parts from reference TRBV28 and TRBJ2-3): DVKVTQSSRYLVKRTGEKVFLECVQDMDHENMFWYRQDPGLGLRLIYFSYDVKMKEKGDIPEGYSVSREKKERFSLILESASTNQTSMYLCASSFWGRSDPTDTQYFGPGTRLTVL.

CDR3 nucleotide sequence: TGTGCCAGCAGCCCCCTGGGGCGGGGGAACACCGGGGAGCTGTTTTTT. Its translation is CASSPLGRGNTGELFF. The rearrangement joins TRBV5-4 to TRBJ2-2; possibly TRBD2 for D (6 bases). Germline V lookup: CDR1 SGHNT, CDR2 YYREEE (reference sequence). V was shortened by 4 bases and J by 1 base, with 14 bases between the two germline ends. CDR3 size: 16 residues.

The chain has TRBV29-1 and TRBJ1-2, with TRBD1 identical over 7 bases. With 4 bases clipped from V and 9 bases from J, the junction kept 2 bases outside the gene matches. This CDR3 has 10 amino acids. Germline V gene lookup returns CDR1 SQVTM and CDR2 ANQGSEA. The CDR3 loop is CSVVQGSYTF. In DNA form, the CDR3 reads TGCAGCGTTGTACAGGGGAGCTACACCTTC.

This sequence joins TRBV7-9 and TRBJ1-1; D remains ambiguous. V gave up 5 bases and J gave up 1 base, with 8 bases separating them. Per the germline V gene, CDR1 is SEHNR and CDR2 is FQNEAQ (reference sequence). This CDR3 has 13 residues. CDR3 sequence reads: CASSAPGNTEAFF. CDR3 DNA sequence: TGTGCCAGCAGCGCCCCAGGGAACACTGAAGCTTTCTTT.

CDR3 DNA sequence: TGCGCCAGCAGCTTGGAGGGACTAGCGCAGTTCGAGCAGTACTTC. Protein: CASSLEGLAQFEQYF. V usage is TRBV5-1 and J usage is TRBJ2-5, with 10 bases matching TRBD2. TRBJ2-7 matches the DNA end more closely, so the J call is doubtful. The V gene's germline CDR1 is SGHRS and CDR2 YFSETQ. The CDR3 covers 15 residues.

This chain links TRBV5-4 with TRBJ1-2; a weak D match, TRBD1 (5 bases). CDR1 and CDR2 (germline): SGHNT, YYREEE (reference sequence). This CDR3 has 13 residues. V gave up 3 bases and J gave up 5 bases, with 11 bases separating them. CDR3 loop: CASSSVGGYGYTF. CDR3 DNA sequence: TGTGCCAGCAGCTCGGTGGGGGGGTATGGCTACACCTTC.

This chain links TRBV11-3 with TRBJ2-3; TRBD1 aligns across 8 bases. The germline V gene has CDR1 SGHNT and CDR2 YENEEA. There are 16 residues in the CDR3. The V and J ends lost 4 bases and 1 base, in that order; junction bases with no gene match: 7. DNA for the CDR3: TGTGCCAGCAGCTCGGACAGGGATAGGCGCACAGATACGCAGTATTTT. As protein: CASSSDRDRRTDTQYF.

The rearrangement joins TRBV28 to TRBJ2-7; unclear D gene. Looked up from germline, CDR1 is MDHEN and CDR2 is SYDVKM. V dropped 3 bases and J dropped 2 bases, with 14 bases sitting between them. The CDR3 has 15 residues. CDR3 loop: CASSFGGTLAYEQYF. The CDR3 nucleotides read TGTGCCAGCAGTTTTGGCGGCACCCTCGCCTACGAGCAGTACTTC.

This rearrangement joins TRBV7-8 to TRBJ2-7, with a possible D match to TRBD1 (7 bases). This CDR3 spans 15 amino acids. Germline CDR1 reads SGHVS; CDR2 reads FQNEAQ. V was cut by 5 bases and J by 0 bases, with 14 bases left in between. The CDR3 nucleotides are TGTGCCAGCAGCCGTGACAGGGACTTCTCCTACGAGCAGTACTTC. Translation gives CASSRDRDFSYEQYF.

The V and J genes are TRBV5-8 and TRBJ2-3, with 7 nucleotides matching TRBD1. The CDR3 is 16 residues long. Germline V gene sequence: CDR1 SGHTS, CDR2 YDEGEE. After removal of 1 base from V and 3 bases from J, the junction contained 8 bases not matched to a gene. The CDR3 is CASSLTGADKTDTQYF. As DNA, the CDR3 is TGTGCCAGCAGCTTGACAGGGGCCGACAAGACAGATACGCAGTATTTT.

CDR3 amino acids: CAISSEVSNNEQFF. CDR3 bases: TGTGCCATCAGCTCCGAGGTCTCTAACAATGAGCAGTTCTTC. V gene TRBV10-3 combines with J gene TRBJ2-1; D remains ambiguous. The CDR3 covers 14 residues. The germline CDR1 and CDR2 sequences are ENHRY and SYGVKD. V lost 6 bases and J 5 bases, leaving 14 bases between the germline ends.

This chain's CDR3 is CAWSVLEETQYF. The CDR3, as DNA: TGTGCCTGGAGTGTACTAGAAGAGACCCAGTACTTC. The J gene is TRBJ2-5, the V gene TRBV30, with D possibly TRBD2 on 5 matching bases. Germline V gene sequence: CDR1 GTSNPN, CDR2 SVGIG (reference sequence). The CDR3 length is 12 residues. V lost 0 bases and J lost 3, with 5 bases in between.

The chain recombines TRBV25-1 with TRBJ1-4; TRBD1 matches 7 bases. The V and J ends lost 5 bases and 6 bases, in that order; junction bases with no gene match: 12. CDR1 is MGHDK and CDR2 is SYGVNS in the germline V gene. The CDR3 extends over 16 amino acids. DNA of the CDR3: TGTGCCAGCAGTTCACACACAGGGGCTGGGGATGAAAAACTGTTTTTT. Its translation: CASSSHTGAGDEKLFF.

This chain uses TRBV4-1 with TRBJ2-7; 9 bases are shared with TRBD1. Germline V lookup: CDR1 MGHRA, CDR2 YSYEKL. Trimming cost V 4 bases and J 2 bases; bases outside gene matches: 9. The CDR3 is made up of 16 amino acids. CDR3 in amino acids: CASSREWTGATYEQYF. CDR3 DNA sequence: TGCGCCAGCAGCCGGGAATGGACAGGGGCAACCTACGAGCAGTACTTC.

The CDR3 DNA is TGTGCCAGCAGCGCTCTAGCGGGAGCCACAGATACGCAGTATTTT. Translating gives CASSALAGATDTQYF. The chain joins TRBV11-2 to TRBJ2-3, with 10 nucleotides matching TRBD2. CDR1 and CDR2 (germline): SGHAT, FQNNGV. V was pared by 5 bases and J by 2 bases, with 4 bases of the junction left unmatched. CDR3 length: 15 amino acids.

This clone was recorded once. This rearrangement joins TRBV21-1 to TRBJ1-6; TRBD1 reflects the table's D call only, with no check against the DNA. TRBV21-1 is annotated as a pseudogene. CDR3 length: 15 amino acids. This CDR3 is CASSKGAEVNSPLHF. In nucleotides, the CDR3 is TGTGCCAGCAGCAAAGGGGCAGAAGTCAATTCACCCCTCCACTTT.

The gene calls are TRBV29-1 and TRBJ1-1; D is perhaps TRBD1 (5 bases). Germline CDR1 is SQVTM and CDR2 is ANQGSEA. CDR3 length: 13 amino acids. The V end was cut by 3 bases, the J end by 4 bases, with 12 bases between. The CDR3: CSVDKGLGTEAFF. The CDR3 DNA reads TGCAGCGTTGACAAGGGGTTGGGCACTGAAGCTTTCTTT.

V is TRBV9 and J is TRBJ2-1; the D gene is possibly TRBD2 (5 bases). V lost 0 bases and J 10 bases, leaving 23 bases between the germline ends. Germline CDR1 reads SGDLS; CDR2 reads YYNGEE. This CDR3 contains 17 residues. The CDR3 coding sequence is TGTGCCAGCAGCGTAGCTATGGTCCCCCTACGAGGGTACGAGCAGTTCTTC. Protein: CASSVAMVPLRGYEQFF.

There are a few counts of this clone. The chain couples TRBV7-9 to TRBJ1-3; no firm D call. The CDR3 runs to 18 residues. Germline V gene sequence: CDR1 SEHNR, CDR2 FQNEAQ (reference sequence). Deletions cut 4 bases from V and 0 bases from J, with 19 bases between. The CDR3 sequence: CASSSRVLEHFSGNTIYF. CDR3 DNA: TGTGCCAGCAGCTCCCGGGTTCTTGAGCATTTCTCTGGAAACACCATATATTTT. Looking up the rest from reference TRBV7-9 and TRBJ1-3 gives the full variable domain: DTGVSQNPRHKITKRGQNVTFRCDPISEHNRLYWYRQTLGQGPEFLTYFQNEAQLEKSRLLSDRFSAERPKGSFSTLEIQRTEQGDSAMYLCASSSRVLEHFSGNTIYFGEGSWLTVV.

The chain uses TRBV19 and TRBJ2-5; 12 bases line up with TRBD2. The CDR3 runs 14 residues. The V and J ends lost 6 bases and 5 bases, in that order; junction bases with no gene match: 4. Germline V CDR1 and CDR2: LNHDA, SQIVND (reference sequence). CDR3 nucleotide sequence: TGTGCCAGTAGCCCGACTAGCGGGAGCGAGACCCAGTACTTC. It is translated as CASSPTSGSETQYF.

The chain is built from TRBV6-6 and TRBJ2-2, with 7 positions matching TRBD2. After removal of 10 bases from V and 5 bases from J, the junction contained 10 bases not matched to a gene. The CDR3 consists of 14 residues. Germline V gives CDR1 MNHNY, CDR2 SVGAGI (reference sequence). In DNA, the CDR3 is TGTGCCATCCGTAGCGGGCTGGGAACCGGGGAGCTGTTTTTT. Translating gives CAIRSGLGTGELFF.

The chain recombines TRBV19 with TRBJ2-1; TRBD2 matches at 7 bases. Germline CDR1 and CDR2: LNHDA and SQIVND (reference sequence). The CDR3 is 14 residues long. With V trimmed by 4 bases and J by 4 bases, 4 bases remained unmatched. The CDR3 nucleotides read TGTGCCAGTAGTAAGGGACTAAATTACAATGAGCAGTTCTTC. This gives the protein CASSKGLNYNEQFF. Full variable domain (outside the CDR3, taken from reference TRBV19 and TRBJ2-1): DGGITQSPKYLFRKEGQNVTLSCEQNLNHDAMYWYRQDPGQGLRLIYYSQIVNDFQKGDIAEGYSVSREKKESFPLTVTSAQKNPTAFYLCASSKGLNYNEQFFGPGTRLTVL.

The rearrangement uses TRBV2 and TRBJ2-1; no clear D gene. The CDR3 runs to 13 residues. Germline lookup yields CDR1 SNHLY and CDR2 FYNNEI. Trimming removed 2 bases from V and 3 bases from J, with 5 bases in between. The CDR3 DNA reads TGTGCCAGCAGTGAACGCAGCTACAATGAGCAGTTCTTC. Translation: CASSERSYNEQFF. Based on the CDR3 plus reference TRBV2 and TRBJ2-1, the full variable domain is EPEVTQTPSHQVTQMGQEVILRCVPISNHLYFYWYRQILGQKVEFLVSFYNNEISEKSEIFDDQFSVERPDGSNFTLKIRSTKLEDSAMYFCASSERSYNEQFFGPGTRLTVL.

The chain has TRBV5-1 and TRBJ2-5; perhaps TRBD1 as D (6 bases). Matching the DNA end better, TRBJ2-7 makes the J call doubtful. The CDR3 has 13 residues. Germline-derived CDR1 and CDR2 are SGHRS and YFSETQ. The CDR3 region is CASRQGYSYEQYF. The CDR3 DNA reads TGCGCCAGCAGACAGGGATACTCCTACGAGCAGTACTTC.

V usage is TRBV6-4 and J usage is TRBJ2-2; TRBD2 agrees at 10 bases. The CDR3 has 14 residues. Germline V lookup: CDR1 MRHNA, CDR2 SNTAGT. The V and J ends lost 7 bases and 6 bases, in that order; junction bases with no gene match: 5. The CDR3 DNA sequence: TGTGCCAGCACGATTCTAGCGGGAGCCGGGGAGCTGTTTTTT. It yields the protein CASTILAGAGELFF.

The rearrangement joins TRBV29-1 to TRBJ2-7, with TRBD1 matching 10 bases. In germline, CDR1 is SQVTM, CDR2 ANQGSEA. The CDR3 extends over 13 amino acids. Trimming took 7 bases from V and 5 from J; bases not matched to a gene: 8. CDR3 sequence: CSAWPGQGHEQYF. The DNA of the CDR3 is TGCAGCGCTTGGCCGGGACAGGGGCACGAGCAGTACTTC.

The chain carries TRBV18 and TRBJ2-5; maybe TRBD2 (5 bases). There are 16 residues in the CDR3. Trimming stripped 6 bases from V and 2 bases from J, with 19 bases between. Germline loops: CDR1 KGHSH, CDR2 LQKENI. CDR3 coding DNA: TGTGCCAGCTCGCTCGCCCGGGATACCCAACAAGAGACCCAGTACTTC. It yields the protein CASSLARDTQQETQYF.

The V and J genes are TRBV6-5 and TRBJ1-6; TRBD1 might be the D (5 bases). From germline, CDR1 is MNHEY and CDR2 SVGAGI. V lost 0 bases to trimming and J lost 4 bases, with 7 bases between them. CDR3 length equals 15 residues. The CDR3 DNA reads TGTGCCAGCAGTTACTCGAGGACATATAATTCACCCCTCCACTTT. Translated, it gives CASSYSRTYNSPLHF.

The genes are TRBV11-2 and TRBJ2-2, with 8 bases identical to TRBD2. The junction had 5 bases not matched to a gene; V was cut back by 5 bases and J by 0 bases. Per the germline V gene, CDR1 is SGHAT and CDR2 is FQNNGV. The CDR3 is 16 residues long. In nucleotides, the CDR3 is TGTGCCAGCAGCGCGACTAGCGACGCGAACACCGGGGAGCTGTTTTTT. Its protein product is CASSATSDANTGELFF.

The rearrangement links TRBV6-1 to TRBJ1-1, with a possible D match to TRBD1 (5 bases). Germline values: CDR1 MNHNS, CDR2 SASEGT. The CDR3 totals 14 residues. V lost 6 bases to trimming and J lost 1 base, with 12 bases between them. The CDR3 loop reads CASRRSDRNTEAFF. The CDR3 nucleotides read TGTGCCAGCAGAAGATCTGACAGGAACACTGAAGCTTTCTTT.